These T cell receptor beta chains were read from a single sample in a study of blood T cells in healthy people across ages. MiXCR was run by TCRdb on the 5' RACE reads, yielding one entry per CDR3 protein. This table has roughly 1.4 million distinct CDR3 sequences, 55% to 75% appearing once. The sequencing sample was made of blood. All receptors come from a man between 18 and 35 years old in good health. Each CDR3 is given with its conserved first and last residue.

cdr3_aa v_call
CASSYSRAVSNTDTQYF TRBV6-2/TRBV6-3
CASSYPIAGANVLTF TRBV7-2
CASSLDRWGTEAFF TRBV7-9
CASSYGTGLRTEAFF TRBV6-5
CASSFRFGSTEAFF TRBV5-6
CASGGGDHEQYF TRBV9
CSANRLAGYNEQYF TRBV20-1
CSASALRLAGDRETQYF TRBV20-1
CASSAGSNSPLHF TRBV6-5
CASSQSRPDTQYF TRBV4-1
CASSQDVRFAGDGEQFF TRBV4-3
CASSQDLNTGELFF TRBV3-1
CASSPGHVAGKGYEQYF TRBV27
CASSSSVRDTQYF TRBV12-3/TRBV12-4
CASRYTRTSGRNYEQYF TRBV6-6